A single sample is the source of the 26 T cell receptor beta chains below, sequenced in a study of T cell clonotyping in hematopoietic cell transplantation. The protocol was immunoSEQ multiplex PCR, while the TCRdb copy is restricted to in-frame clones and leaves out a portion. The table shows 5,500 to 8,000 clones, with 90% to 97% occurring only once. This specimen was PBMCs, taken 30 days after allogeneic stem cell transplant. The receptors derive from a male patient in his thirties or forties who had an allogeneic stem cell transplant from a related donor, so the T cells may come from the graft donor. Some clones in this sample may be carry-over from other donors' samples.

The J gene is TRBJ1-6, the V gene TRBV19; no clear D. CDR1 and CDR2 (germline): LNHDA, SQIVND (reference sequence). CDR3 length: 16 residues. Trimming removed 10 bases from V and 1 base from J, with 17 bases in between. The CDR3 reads CATRAGFTSYNSPLHF. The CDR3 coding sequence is TGTGCCACGAGGGCGGGCTTTACATCCTATAATTCACCCCTCCACTTT. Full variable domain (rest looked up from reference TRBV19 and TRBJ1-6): DGGITQSPKYLFRKEGQNVTLSCEQNLNHDAMYWYRQDPGQGLRLIYYSQIVNDFQKGDIAEGYSVSREKKESFPLTVTSAQKNPTAFYLCATRAGFTSYNSPLHFGNGTRLTVT.

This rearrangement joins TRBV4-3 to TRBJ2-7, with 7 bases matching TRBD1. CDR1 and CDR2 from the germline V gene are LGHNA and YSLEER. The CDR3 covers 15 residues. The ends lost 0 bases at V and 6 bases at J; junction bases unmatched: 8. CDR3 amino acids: CASSQEYTGVGEQYF. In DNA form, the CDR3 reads TGCGCCAGCAGCCAAGAATATACAGGGGTGGGCGAGCAGTACTTC.

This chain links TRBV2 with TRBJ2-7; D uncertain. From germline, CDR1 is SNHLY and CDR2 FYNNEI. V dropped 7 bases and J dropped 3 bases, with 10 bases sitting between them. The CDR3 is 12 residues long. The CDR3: CASIAVLYEQYF. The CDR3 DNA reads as TGTGCCAGCATTGCGGTCCTCTACGAGCAGTACTTC.

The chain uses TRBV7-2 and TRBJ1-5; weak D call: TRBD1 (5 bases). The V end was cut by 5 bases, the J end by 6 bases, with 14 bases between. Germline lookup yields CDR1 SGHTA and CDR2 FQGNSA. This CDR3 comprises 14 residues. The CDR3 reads CASSRTGGGQPQHF. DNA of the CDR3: TGTGCCAGCAGCCGCACAGGCGGGGGTCAGCCCCAGCATTTT.

The CDR3 here is CSATRGYEQYF. In nucleotides, the CDR3 is TGCAGTGCTACCCGGGGTTACGAGCAGTACTTC. The chain links TRBV20-1 to TRBJ2-7; the D gene is possibly TRBD2 (5 bases). Germline V gives CDR1 DFQATT, CDR2 SNEGSKA (reference sequence). The CDR3 is 11 amino acids. V dropped 4 bases and J dropped 4 bases, with 8 bases sitting between them.

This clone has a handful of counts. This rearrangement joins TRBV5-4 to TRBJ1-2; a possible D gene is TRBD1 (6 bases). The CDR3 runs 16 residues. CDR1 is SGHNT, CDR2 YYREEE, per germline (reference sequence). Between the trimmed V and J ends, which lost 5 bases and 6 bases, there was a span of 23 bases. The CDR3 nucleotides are TGTGCCAGCAGACCTTGGTCAGGGGAGTATTTCGATGGCTACACCTTC. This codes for CASRPWSGEYFDGYTF.

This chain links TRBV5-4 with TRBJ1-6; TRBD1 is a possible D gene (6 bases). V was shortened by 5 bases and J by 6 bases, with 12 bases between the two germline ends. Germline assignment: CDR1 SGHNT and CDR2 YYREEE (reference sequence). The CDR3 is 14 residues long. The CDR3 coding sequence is TGTGCCAGCAGGAGAGGACAGATTAATTCACCCCTCCACTTT. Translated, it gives CASRRGQINSPLHF.

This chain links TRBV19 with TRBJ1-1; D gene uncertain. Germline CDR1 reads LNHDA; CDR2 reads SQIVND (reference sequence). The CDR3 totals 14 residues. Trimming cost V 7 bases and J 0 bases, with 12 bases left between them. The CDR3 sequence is CASNSPGMNTEAFF. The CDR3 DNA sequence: TGTGCCAGTAACTCACCCGGTATGAACACTGAAGCTTTCTTT.

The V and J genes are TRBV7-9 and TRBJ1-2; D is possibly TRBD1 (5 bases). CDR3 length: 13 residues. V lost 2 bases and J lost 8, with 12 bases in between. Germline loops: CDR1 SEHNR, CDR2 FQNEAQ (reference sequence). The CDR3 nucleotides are TGTGCCAGCAGCTTACTTGGGGCGTCGGGCTACACCTTC. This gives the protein CASSLLGASGYTF.

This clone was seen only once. The CDR3 DNA follows: TGTGCCAGCAGTCGGACTAGCGGCTACGAGCAGTACTTC. This gives the protein CASSRTSGYEQYF. The genes are TRBV11-2 and TRBJ2-7; TRBD2 matches 10 bases. The CDR3 runs to 13 residues. Germline lookup yields CDR1 SGHAT and CDR2 FQNNGV. V gave up 6 bases and J gave up 3 bases; unmatched junction bases: 2. The full variable domain, its missing parts supplied by reference TRBV11-2 and TRBJ2-7, is EAGVAQSPRYKIIEKRQSVAFWCNPISGHATLYWYQQILGQGPKLLIQFQNNGVVDDSQLPKDRFSAERLKGVDSTLKIQPAKLEDSAVYLCASSRTSGYEQYFGPGTRLTVT.

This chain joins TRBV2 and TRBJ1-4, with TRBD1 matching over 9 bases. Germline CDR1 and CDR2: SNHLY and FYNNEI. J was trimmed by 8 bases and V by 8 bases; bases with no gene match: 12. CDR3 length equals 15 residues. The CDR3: CASLPTGTGLEKLFF. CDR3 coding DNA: TGTGCCAGCCTGCCAACCGGGACAGGGCTCGAAAAACTGTTTTTT.

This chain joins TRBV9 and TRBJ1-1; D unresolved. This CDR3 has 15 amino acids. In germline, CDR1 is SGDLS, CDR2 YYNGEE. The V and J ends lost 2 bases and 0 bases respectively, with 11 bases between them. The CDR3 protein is CASSVGVSMNTEAFF. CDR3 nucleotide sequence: TGTGCCAGCAGCGTTGGGGTTTCCATGAACACTGAAGCTTTCTTT.

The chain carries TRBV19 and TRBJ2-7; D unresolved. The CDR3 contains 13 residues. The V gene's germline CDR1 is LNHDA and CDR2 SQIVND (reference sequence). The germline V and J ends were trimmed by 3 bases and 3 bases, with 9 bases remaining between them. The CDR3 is CASSITHRYEQYF. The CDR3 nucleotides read TGTGCCAGTAGTATTACTCACCGCTACGAGCAGTACTTC.

CDR3 in DNA: TGTGCCAGCACCTATCGCCCGGGACAGCACGAGCAGTACTTC. It yields the protein CASTYRPGQHEQYF. The chain has TRBV5-6 and TRBJ2-7; 7 nucleotides align to TRBD1. CDR3 size: 14 residues. Losses at the gene ends were 6 bases for V and 5 bases for J; bases not matched to a gene: 11. Germline CDR1 is SGHDT and CDR2 is YYEEEE.

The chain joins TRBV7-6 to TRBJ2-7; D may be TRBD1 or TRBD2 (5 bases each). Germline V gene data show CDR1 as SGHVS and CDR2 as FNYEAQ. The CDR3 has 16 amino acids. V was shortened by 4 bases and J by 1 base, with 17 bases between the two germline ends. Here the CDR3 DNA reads TGTGCCAGCAGCTCCCCCCTAGAGGGGTCATCCTACGAGCAGTACTTC. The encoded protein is CASSSPLEGSSYEQYF.

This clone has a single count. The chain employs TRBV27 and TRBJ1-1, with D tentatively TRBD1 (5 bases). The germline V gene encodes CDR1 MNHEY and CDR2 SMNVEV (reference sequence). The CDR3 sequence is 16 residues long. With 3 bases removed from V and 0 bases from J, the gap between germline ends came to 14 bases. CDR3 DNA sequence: TGTGCCAGCAGTTTCGGGGGATGGTACATGAACACTGAAGCTTTCTTT. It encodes CASSFGGWYMNTEAFF.

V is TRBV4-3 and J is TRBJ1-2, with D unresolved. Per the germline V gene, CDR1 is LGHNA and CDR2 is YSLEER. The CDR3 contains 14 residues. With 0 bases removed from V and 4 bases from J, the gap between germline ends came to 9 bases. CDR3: CASSQDLVGYGYTF. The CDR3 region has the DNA TGCGCCAGCAGCCAAGATCTGGTGGGCTATGGCTACACCTTC.

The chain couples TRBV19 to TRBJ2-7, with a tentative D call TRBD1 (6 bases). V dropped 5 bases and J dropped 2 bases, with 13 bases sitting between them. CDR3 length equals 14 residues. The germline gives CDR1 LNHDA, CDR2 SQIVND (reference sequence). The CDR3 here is CASSDRDTAYEQYF. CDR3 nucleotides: TGTGCCAGTAGTGACCGGGACACTGCCTACGAGCAGTACTTC.

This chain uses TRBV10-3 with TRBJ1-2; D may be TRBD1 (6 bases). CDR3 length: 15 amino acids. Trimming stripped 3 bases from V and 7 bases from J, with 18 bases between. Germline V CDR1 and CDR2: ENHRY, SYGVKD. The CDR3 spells CAISDRVRGLIGYTF. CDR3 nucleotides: TGTGCCATCAGTGACAGGGTCCGGGGGCTGATTGGCTACACCTTC.

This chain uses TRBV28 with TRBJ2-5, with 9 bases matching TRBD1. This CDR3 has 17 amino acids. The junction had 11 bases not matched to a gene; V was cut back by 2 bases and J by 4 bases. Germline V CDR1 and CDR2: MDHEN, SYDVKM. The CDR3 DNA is TGTGCCAGCAGTTTACCTAACACAGGGGGCAGGGGAGAGACCCAGTACTTC. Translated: CASSLPNTGGRGETQYF.

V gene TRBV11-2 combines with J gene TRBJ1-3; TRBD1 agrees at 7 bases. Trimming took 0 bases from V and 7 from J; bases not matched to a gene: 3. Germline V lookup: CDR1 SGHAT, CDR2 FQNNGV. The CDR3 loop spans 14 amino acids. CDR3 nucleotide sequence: TGTGCCAGCAGCTTAGACAGGGGGACTAACACCATATATTTT. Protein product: CASSLDRGTNTIYF.

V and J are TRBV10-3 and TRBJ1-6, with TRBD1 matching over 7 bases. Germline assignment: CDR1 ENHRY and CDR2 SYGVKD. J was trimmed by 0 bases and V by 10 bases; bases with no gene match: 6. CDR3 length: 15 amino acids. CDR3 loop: CATLDRSSYNSPLHF. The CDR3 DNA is TGTGCCACCTTGGACAGGAGCTCCTATAATTCACCCCTCCACTTT.

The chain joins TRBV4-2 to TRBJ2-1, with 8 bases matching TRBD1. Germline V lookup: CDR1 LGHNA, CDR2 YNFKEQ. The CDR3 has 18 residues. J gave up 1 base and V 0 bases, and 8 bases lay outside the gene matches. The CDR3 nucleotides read TGTGCCAGCAGCCAAGAGGTTAACAGGGGGAGGTCCTACAATGAGCAGTTCTTC. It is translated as CASSQEVNRGRSYNEQFF.

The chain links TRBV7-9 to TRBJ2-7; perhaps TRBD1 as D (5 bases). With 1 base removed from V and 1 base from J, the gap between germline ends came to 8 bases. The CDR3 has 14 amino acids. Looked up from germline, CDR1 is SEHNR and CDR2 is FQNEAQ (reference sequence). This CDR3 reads CASSLEGHSYEQYF. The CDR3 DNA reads TGTGCCAGCAGCTTAGAAGGACATTCCTACGAGCAGTACTTC.

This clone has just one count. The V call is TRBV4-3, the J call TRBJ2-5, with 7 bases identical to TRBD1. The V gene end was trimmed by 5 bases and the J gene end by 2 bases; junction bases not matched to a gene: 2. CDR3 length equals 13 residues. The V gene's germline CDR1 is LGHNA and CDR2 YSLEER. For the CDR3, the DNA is TGCGCCAGCAGCGGGACAGTACAAGAGACCCAGTACTTC. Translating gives CASSGTVQETQYF.

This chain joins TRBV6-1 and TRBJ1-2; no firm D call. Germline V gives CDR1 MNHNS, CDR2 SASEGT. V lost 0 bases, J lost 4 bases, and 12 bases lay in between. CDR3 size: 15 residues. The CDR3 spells CASSEALGAGYGYTF. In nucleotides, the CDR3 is TGTGCCAGCAGTGAAGCTCTCGGTGCTGGCTATGGCTACACCTTC.